Detailed here is one T cell receptor (beta chain). Its antigen is currently unknown. CDR1 and CDR2 (germline): SGHTA, FQGNSA. Trimming at V came to 1 base and at J to 2 bases, leaving 11 bases not matched to a gene. CDR3 length: 19 residues. Sorting of CD4+ naive, central memory, regulatory and stem cell-like memory cells was performed via CD45RO/CCR7/CD25/CD127/CD95/CD27. Purity of each sorted population was above 98%. The sample belongs to a study of beta chain features in type 1 diabetes. cDNA synthesis used the whole RNA isolate, giving expressed TCRB sequences. An average of approximately 3.6 million reads was obtained for naive, central memory and regulatory T cell samples. Profiling relied on immunoSEQ multiplex PCR, and the TCRdb table lists in-frame clones only, not all of them. The sample yields about 52,000 clones, 35% to 50% seen once. Findings and limits, study-wide: For Type 1 diabetes patients, all four CD4+ subsets carried TCRB CDR3s that were moderately but significantly shorter. The study found fewer insertions and more deletions at VDJ junctions in type 1 diabetes patients.

This chain links TRBV7-2 with TRBJ2-6; the match to TRBD1 covers 7 bases. Sequencing input: Tregs from blood. The TCR originated in a man aged 25-45 years with type 1 diabetes. The CDR3 DNA reads as TGTGCCAGCAGCTTAGTTGGGTCGACAGGGCAGGCTGGGGCCAACGTCCTGACTTTC. It is translated as CASSLVGSTGQAGANVLTF.